These 26 T cell receptor beta chains were sequenced from one sample in a study of T cells after yellow fever vaccination. TCRdb re-called the 5' RACE reads with MiXCR, one entry per CDR3 protein. The sample has roughly 65,000 distinct CDR3 sequences; approximately 5.9% are singletons. The sample in question was CD4+ T cells sorted from PBMCs, obtained around 15 days after the first yellow fever vaccination. All receptors derive from a man aged 18-30 years who received the YFV17D yellow fever vaccine.

Many counts were recorded for this clonotype. The V gene is TRBV15, the J gene TRBJ2-1, with 7 bases fitting TRBD1. CDR1 is LNHNV, CDR2 YYDKDF, per germline (reference sequence). J lost 2 bases, V lost 3 bases, and 4 bases had no gene match. The CDR3 spans 15 residues. The CDR3 DNA is TGTGCCACCAGCAGGGACAGGTGGACCTACAATGAGCAGTTCTTC. It codes for CATSRDRWTYNEQFF.

This clonotype was recorded at least ten times. In DNA form, the CDR3 reads TGTGCCAGCTTGACAGGGGGTAATTCACCCCTCCACTTT. Translating gives CASLTGGNSPLHF. This chain links TRBV6-5 with TRBJ1-6; 9 nucleotides agree with TRBD1. V shed 8 bases, J shed 6 bases, and the junction held 2 bases outside the gene matches. The CDR3 runs 13 residues. CDR1 and CDR2 from the germline V gene are MNHEY and SVGAGI.

This clonotype was detected ten times or more. The rearrangement links TRBV27 to TRBJ1-2; tentatively, D is TRBD1 (5 bases). V gave up 4 bases and J gave up 6 bases, with 15 bases separating them. CDR1 is MNHEY and CDR2 is SMNVEV in the germline V gene (reference sequence). This CDR3 spans 14 amino acids. This chain's CDR3 is CASSSPSGGNGYTF. CDR3 nucleotide sequence: TGTGCCAGCAGTTCCCCCTCGGGGGGAAATGGCTACACCTTC.

This clonotype came up many times. V usage is TRBV5-1 and J usage is TRBJ2-1; D is possibly TRBD2 (6 bases). The CDR3 has 14 residues. V lost 4 bases, J lost 4 bases, and 12 bases lay in between. From germline, CDR1 is SGHRS and CDR2 YFSETQ. The CDR3 DNA reads as TGCGCCAGCAGCCCGGGGGACGGTTACAATGAGCAGTTCTTC. This translates into CASSPGDGYNEQFF.

This clonotype was observed at least ten times. The J gene is TRBJ1-3, the V gene TRBV6-5; 11 bases line up with TRBD1. After removal of 6 bases from V and 3 bases from J, the junction contained 7 bases not matched to a gene. The germline gives CDR1 MNHEY, CDR2 SVGAGI. This CDR3 has 16 amino acids. CDR3 DNA: TGTGCCAGCAGGCGAGGACAGGGGGCGCGTGGAAACACCATATATTTT. It is translated as CASRRGQGARGNTIYF.

A word on this clonotype: A read error may be the cause here, since a much bigger clone is one base away. V is TRBV20-1 and J is TRBJ1-2; possible D gene TRBD1, 6 bases. The CDR3 has 12 residues. Trimming stripped 4 bases from V and 6 bases from J, with 12 bases between. Germline CDR1 and CDR2: DFQATT and SNEGSKA (reference sequence). This CDR3 is CSATRGAHGYTF. The CDR3 coding sequence is TGCAGTGCTACCAGGGGCGCCCATGGCTACACCTTC.

This clonotype was recorded many times. The chain carries TRBV4-2 and TRBJ2-1; 7 nucleotides line up with TRBD2. The germline V gene encodes CDR1 LGHNA and CDR2 YNFKEQ. The CDR3 contains 16 residues. V was clipped by 0 bases and J by 6 bases; unmatched bases: 8. The CDR3 region has the DNA TGTGCCAGCAGCCAAGAAGGCAGCGGGGCCATCAATGAGCAGTTCTTC. Protein product: CASSQEGSGAINEQFF.

Ten or more counts support this clonotype. The chain recombines TRBV5-5 with TRBJ1-6; a weak D match, TRBD1 (5 bases). Germline CDR1 and CDR2: SGHKS and YYEKEE (reference sequence). This CDR3 is built from 15 residues. The germline V and J ends were trimmed by 2 bases and 5 bases, with 11 bases remaining between them. Written as DNA, the CDR3 is TGTGCCAGCAGCTTCCAGGAGGGGAATAATTCACCCCTCCACTTT. As protein: CASSFQEGNNSPLHF.

This clonotype has at least ten counts. CDR3 DNA: TGCAGTGCTAGAGTGGGGACAGGGGGCGATAATTCACCCCTCCACTTT. Protein: CSARVGTGGDNSPLHF. V usage is TRBV20-1 and J usage is TRBJ1-6, with 12 bases matching TRBD1. Trimming removed 1 base from V and 5 bases from J; junction bases left unmatched: 3. Per germline, CDR1 DFQATT and CDR2 SNEGSKA (reference sequence). The CDR3 spans 16 residues.

The V gene is TRBV4-3, the J gene TRBJ1-1, with a tentative D call TRBD1 (6 bases). Germline V gene lookup returns CDR1 LGHNA and CDR2 YSLEER. This CDR3 is built from 14 residues. Trimming cost V 4 bases and J 6 bases, with 15 bases left between them. CDR3 DNA sequence: TGCGCCAGCAGCCGAGATACAGGGTTCTCTGAAGCTTTCTTT. Its translation: CASSRDTGFSEAFF.

This clonotype was observed many times. The chain has TRBV6-2 or TRBV6-3 and TRBJ2-7, with D possibly being TRBD2 (6 bases). V dropped 7 bases and J dropped 5 bases, with 15 bases sitting between them. The CDR3 has 13 residues. The germline V gene has CDR1 MNHEY and CDR2 SVGEGT. DNA for the CDR3: TGTGCCAGCACCGACGGGGGTGGGAACGAGCAGTACGTC. Amino acid sequence: CASTDGGGNEQYV.

This clonotype was detected many times. The rearrangement uses TRBV20-1 and TRBJ2-7; no clear D gene. The germline V gene encodes CDR1 DFQATT and CDR2 SNEGSKA (reference sequence). This CDR3 has 12 residues. The V gene lost 1 base and the J gene lost 3 bases, with 7 bases spanning the gap. CDR3 protein: CSARGRIYEQYF. The CDR3 DNA reads as TGCAGTGCTAGAGGTCGGATCTACGAGCAGTACTTC.

In this sample, this clonotype turned up many times. The chain couples TRBV14 to TRBJ2-7; TRBD1 might be the D (6 bases). Per the germline V gene, CDR1 is SGHDN and CDR2 is FVKESK. CDR3 length: 14 amino acids. V was trimmed by 6 bases and J by 3 bases, leaving 15 bases between them. The CDR3 sequence: CASSPQGSGYEQYV. CDR3 in DNA: TGTGCCAGCAGTCCACAGGGTTCCGGCTACGAGCAGTACGTC.

This clonotype came up many times. J is TRBJ2-7 and V is TRBV12-3 or TRBV12-4, with 8 positions matching TRBD1. This CDR3 contains 13 residues. With 7 bases clipped from V and 7 bases from J, the junction kept 9 bases outside the gene matches. The CDR3 DNA follows: TGTGCCAGCAACCCGACAGGGGCAAGGGAGCAGTACTTC. It translates to CASNPTGAREQYF.

This clonotype was observed many times. The chain couples TRBV29-1 to TRBJ2-5; 16 nucleotides match TRBD2. The V segment lost 7 bases and the J segment 7 bases; nucleotides outside the gene matches: 12. CDR1 is SQVTM, CDR2 ANQGSEA, per germline. This CDR3 is 16 amino acids long. CDR3: CSAPGLAGGGAGTQYF. DNA of the CDR3: TGCAGCGCACCGGGACTAGCGGGGGGGGGCGCCGGGACCCAGTACTTC.

This clonotype was seen repeatedly, ten times or more. The chain couples TRBV20-1 to TRBJ1-1; D may be TRBD1 (6 bases). Germline V gives CDR1 DFQATT, CDR2 SNEGSKA (reference sequence). With 1 base removed from V and 2 bases from J, the gap between germline ends came to 11 bases. This CDR3 spans 14 amino acids. The CDR3: CSARAGAGNTEAFF. CDR3 sequence (DNA): TGCAGTGCTAGAGCAGGGGCCGGAAACACTGAAGCTTTCTTT.

The table lists this clonotype with many counts. This chain uses TRBV7-3 with TRBJ1-2; D is possibly TRBD1 (6 bases). Trimming took 4 bases from V and 8 from J, leaving 14 bases between them. The CDR3 consists of 13 residues. CDR1 SGHTA and CDR2 FQGTGA come from the germline V gene. In nucleotides, the CDR3 is TGTGCCAGCAGCTGGGAAAACAGGGAAGGCTACACCTTC. This gives the protein CASSWENREGYTF.

At least ten counts were recorded for this clonotype. The V gene is TRBV14, the J gene TRBJ2-2, with unresolved D. Trimming stripped 8 bases from V and 1 base from J, with 14 bases between. The CDR3 length is 15 residues. Germline V CDR1 and CDR2: SGHDN, FVKESK. The CDR3 sequence: CASRWSGGNTGELFF. DNA of the CDR3: TGTGCCAGCCGCTGGTCGGGCGGGAACACCGGGGAGCTGTTTTTT.

This clonotype was recorded many times. This rearrangement joins TRBV7-9 to TRBJ1-3; no firm D call. V lost 7 bases to trimming and J lost 2 bases, with 12 bases between them. This CDR3 has 14 amino acids. Looked up from germline, CDR1 is SEHNR and CDR2 is FQNEAQ (reference sequence). The CDR3 DNA is TGTGCCAGCACTACGGGCGGACCTGGAAACACCATATATTTT. Encoded protein: CASTTGGPGNTIYF.

This clonotype has ten or more counts. J is TRBJ2-7 and V is TRBV11-2, with 7 bases matching TRBD1. The V gene's germline CDR1 is SGHAT and CDR2 FQNNGV. The CDR3 runs 15 residues. V shed 1 base, J shed 2 bases, and the junction held 5 bases outside the gene matches. CDR3 region: CASSLGSGTAYEQYV. CDR3 coding DNA: TGTGCCAGCAGCTTAGGCTCAGGGACAGCCTACGAGCAGTACGTC.

This clonotype was recorded at least ten times. This chain connects TRBV6-5 to TRBJ1-1, with D perhaps matching TRBD1 (6 bases). The V end lost 6 bases, the J end lost 4 bases, and 18 bases lay between the germline ends. The germline CDR1 and CDR2 sequences are MNHEY and SVGAGI. This CDR3 comprises 15 residues. The DNA of the CDR3 is TGTGCCAGCAGACCGCCCGGGGGGCTGACCACTGAAGCTTTCTTT. This gives the protein CASRPPGGLTTEAFF.

This clonotype was seen ten or more times. CDR3 sequence reads: CASSMGPTNTGELFF. CDR3 sequence (DNA): TGTGCCAGCTCAATGGGACCTACGAACACCGGGGAGCTGTTTTTT. V usage is TRBV18 and J usage is TRBJ2-2, with D perhaps given as TRBD1 or TRBD2 (5 bases each). V was shortened by 5 bases and J by 0 bases, with 10 bases between the two germline ends. Germline CDR1 KGHSH, CDR2 LQKENI. The CDR3 has 15 residues.

This clonotype was counted at least ten times. V gene TRBV18 combines with J gene TRBJ2-1; possibly TRBD1 for D (5 bases). Trimming pared 2 bases from V and 0 bases from J, leaving 8 bases between. The CDR3 extends over 15 amino acids. Germline-derived CDR1 and CDR2 are KGHSH and LQKENI. The CDR3 bases are TGTGCCAGCTCACCAGGGGCCAGCTCCTACAATGAGCAGTTCTTC. Protein product: CASSPGASSYNEQFF.

This clonotype has at least ten counts. The chain couples TRBV6-1 to TRBJ2-3; the match to TRBD1 covers 9 bases. Germline lookup yields CDR1 MNHNS and CDR2 SASEGT. Trimming cost V 6 bases and J 1 base; bases outside gene matches: 8. The CDR3 runs to 16 residues. The CDR3 loop is CASSLGQGIRTDTQYF. In DNA, the CDR3 is TGTGCCAGCAGCCTTGGACAGGGGATTCGCACAGATACGCAGTATTTT.

This clonotype was counted many times. This rearrangement joins TRBV7-9 to TRBJ2-1; no clear D gene. V lost 1 base and J lost 0, with 7 bases in between. The CDR3 runs to 15 residues. Germline CDR1 SEHNR, CDR2 FQNEAQ (reference sequence). CDR3 sequence reads: CASSLDGVSYNEQFF. The CDR3 coding sequence is TGTGCCAGCAGCTTAGATGGGGTCTCCTACAATGAGCAGTTCTTC.

This clonotype showed up many times. The chain couples TRBV7-2 to TRBJ2-3; perhaps TRBD1 as D (5 bases). The CDR3 is 14 residues long. From germline, CDR1 is SGHTA and CDR2 FQGNSA. V was trimmed by 5 bases and J by 1 base, leaving 10 bases between them. The CDR3 DNA sequence: TGTGCCAGCAGCCCGACAGTCCGCACAGATACGCAGTATTTT. Translation: CASSPTVRTDTQYF.